A single sample is the source of the 24 T cell receptor beta chains below, sequenced in a study of blood T cell repertoires in COVID-19. Assay used: immunoSEQ multiplex PCR; TCRdb lists only in-frame clones, some missing. The sample holds fewer than 300,000 clones, around 85% seen once. The sequencing sample was made of PBMCs or T cells enriched from blood (not recorded which). The receptors shown here come from a woman aged 25 to 39 who had recovered from COVID-19.

V gene TRBV15 combines with J gene TRBJ1-2; 7 bases match TRBD1. V shed 0 bases, J shed 2 bases, and the junction held 3 bases outside the gene matches. Germline-derived CDR1 and CDR2 are LNHNV and YYDKDF (reference sequence). The CDR3 spans 15 residues. The CDR3 protein is CATSRESTGNYGYTF. CDR3 DNA: TGTGCCACCAGCAGAGAATCGACAGGGAACTATGGCTACACCTTC. The variable domain in full, completed from reference TRBV15 and TRBJ1-2, reads DAMVIQNPRYQVTQFGKPVTLSCSQTLNHNVMYWYQQKSSQAPKLLFHYYDKDFNNEADTPDNFQSRRPNTSFCFLDIRSPGLGDTAMYLCATSRESTGNYGYTFGSGTRLTVV.

This rearrangement joins TRBV29-1 to TRBJ1-3; no reliable D call. The CDR3 contains 14 residues. Germline assignment: CDR1 SQVTM and CDR2 ANQGSEA. Trimming removed 8 bases from V and 3 bases from J, with 17 bases in between. CDR3 loop: CSCRRQEGGNTIYF. The CDR3 DNA is TGCAGCTGCCGCCGCCAGGAAGGTGGAAACACCATATATTTT.

This chain joins TRBV11-3 and TRBJ1-1; D not certain. Germline V gene lookup returns CDR1 SGHNT and CDR2 YENEEA. V lost 7 bases, J lost 3 bases, and 12 bases lay in between. The CDR3 has 13 amino acids. CDR3 loop: CASTLSPDTEAFF. CDR3 DNA sequence: TGTGCCAGCACCCTAAGCCCCGACACTGAAGCTTTCTTT.

The rearrangement uses TRBV9 and TRBJ1-3; 10 bases fit TRBD1. The CDR3 loop spans 16 amino acids. Germline CDR1 reads SGDLS; CDR2 reads YYNGEE. J gave up 2 bases and V 4 bases, and 6 bases lay outside the gene matches. CDR3 in DNA: TGTGCCAGCAGCCCGCGACAGGGGGCAACTGGAAACACCATATATTTT. This translates into CASSPRQGATGNTIYF.

The chain recombines TRBV28 with TRBJ2-5; D gene uncertain. The CDR3 runs 13 residues. Trimming took off 6 bases at V and 5 bases at J, with 13 bases between the two ends. In germline, CDR1 is MDHEN, CDR2 SYDVKM. CDR3 residues: CASRPSHLETQYF. The DNA for the CDR3 is TGTGCCAGCAGACCCTCTCACTTGGAGACCCAGTACTTC.

The genes are TRBV5-8 and TRBJ2-3, with 10 bases matching TRBD2. This CDR3 is built from 18 residues. V lost 0 bases to trimming and J lost 3 bases; unmatched junction nucleotides: 10. The germline V gene has CDR1 SGHTS and CDR2 YDEGEE. CDR3 sequence reads: CASSLDRGASGSTDTQYF. The CDR3 bases are TGTGCCAGCAGCTTGGATCGCGGGGCTAGCGGGAGTACAGATACGCAGTATTTT.

In this sample, this clone turned up once. The rearrangement joins TRBV5-1 to TRBJ1-2; 8 nucleotides agree with TRBD1. Germline values: CDR1 SGHRS, CDR2 YFSETQ. J gave up 6 bases and V 4 bases, and 8 bases lay outside the gene matches. The CDR3 covers 14 residues. The CDR3 nucleotides are TGCGCCAGCAGCCCGCCAGGGGGCGTCGATGGCTACACCTTC. Translated: CASSPPGGVDGYTF.

V is TRBV7-2 and J is TRBJ2-3; TRBD1 aligns across 7 bases. Germline V gene data show CDR1 as SGHTA and CDR2 as FQGNSA. The CDR3 is 14 residues long. V trimming: 5 bases; J trimming: 2 bases; junction bases outside the gene matches: 4. In nucleotides, the CDR3 is TGTGCCAGCAGCCCGGACAGGCCCACAGATACGCAGTATTTT. Translating gives CASSPDRPTDTQYF.

This chain connects TRBV9 to TRBJ1-2; 9 nucleotides agree with TRBD1. The CDR3 spans 16 residues. Germline V gene data show CDR1 as SGDLS and CDR2 as YYNGEE. V lost 4 bases, J lost 5 bases, and 12 bases stayed unmatched. The CDR3, as DNA: TGTGCCAGCAGCCACCCAGGGGGACAGGGTGATTATGGCTACACCTTC. Residues: CASSHPGGQGDYGYTF.

The chain recombines TRBV6-5 with TRBJ1-6; D perhaps matches TRBD1 (5 bases). Trimming took 7 bases from V and 13 from J, leaving 20 bases between them. In germline, CDR1 is MNHEY, CDR2 SVGAGI. The CDR3 has 14 residues. The CDR3 protein is CASTVGLRFGPLHF. For the CDR3, the DNA is TGTGCCAGCACTGTGGGGCTTCGGTTTGGGCCCCTCCACTTT.

This clone occurred a few times. The rearrangement joins TRBV2 to TRBJ2-7; 14 nucleotides match TRBD2. V lost 6 bases, J lost 0 bases, and 10 bases stayed unmatched. The CDR3 has 18 residues. Germline V CDR1 and CDR2: SNHLY, FYNNEI. CDR3: CASSLPRGTSGSSYEQYF. The CDR3 coding sequence is TGTGCCAGCAGCCTCCCGCGAGGGACTAGCGGGAGCTCCTACGAGCAGTACTTC.

The genes are TRBV28 and TRBJ2-7; TRBD1 matches 8 bases. Germline V gene sequence: CDR1 MDHEN, CDR2 SYDVKM. V was pared by 8 bases and J by 1 base, with 4 bases of the junction left unmatched. The CDR3 has 13 residues. CDR3 loop: CASDRGTSYEQYF. The CDR3, as DNA: TGTGCCAGCGACAGGGGTACTTCCTACGAGCAGTACTTC.

CDR3 bases: TGTGCCATCAGTGACAGGGGACTACAAGAGACCCAGTACTTC. Translating gives CAISDRGLQETQYF. The chain is built from TRBV10-3 and TRBJ2-5; a possible D gene is TRBD2 (7 bases). CDR1 and CDR2 (germline): ENHRY, SYGVKD. The V gene lost 3 bases and the J gene lost 2 bases, with 10 bases spanning the gap. This CDR3 spans 14 amino acids.

In nucleotides, the CDR3 is TGTGCCAGCAGCTTGTCTACCAGGGTCTTGAACACTGAAGCTTTCTTT. It encodes CASSLSTRVLNTEAFF. The J gene is TRBJ1-1, the V gene TRBV27; maybe TRBD1 (5 bases). The CDR3 consists of 16 residues. Germline values: CDR1 MNHEY, CDR2 SMNVEV (reference sequence). The V gene lost 6 bases and the J gene lost 0 bases, with 17 bases spanning the gap.

The chain couples TRBV9 to TRBJ2-1; 8 positions agree with TRBD2. From germline, CDR1 is SGDLS and CDR2 YYNGEE. J lost 5 bases, V lost 3 bases, and 7 bases had no gene match. This CDR3 is 15 amino acids long. The CDR3 is CASSASGSYDNEQFF. The CDR3 region has the DNA TGTGCCAGCAGCGCGAGCGGGAGTTATGACAATGAGCAGTTCTTC. The variable domain in full, completed from reference TRBV9 and TRBJ2-1, reads DSGVTQTPKHLITATGQRVTLRCSPRSGDLSVYWYQQSLDQGLQFLIQYYNGEERAKGNILERFSAQQFPDLHSELNLSSLELGDSALYFCASSASGSYDNEQFFGPGTRLTVL.

This chain connects TRBV19 to TRBJ1-1, with TRBD1 matching over 8 bases. CDR1 and CDR2 from the germline V gene are LNHDA and SQIVND (reference sequence). The CDR3 loop spans 15 amino acids. V lost 4 bases and J lost 5; bases outside the gene matches: 9. The CDR3 spells CASSTGGMMETEAFF. The DNA of the CDR3 is TGTGCCAGTAGTACAGGGGGCATGATGGAGACTGAAGCTTTCTTT.

The rearrangement links TRBV14 to TRBJ2-5, with D hard to call. CDR3 length equals 11 residues. V shed 1 base and J shed 5 bases, with 2 bases lying between them. Germline assignment: CDR1 SGHDN and CDR2 FVKESK. CDR3 region: CASSQAETQYF. Here the CDR3 DNA reads TGTGCCAGCAGCCAAGCTGAGACCCAGTACTTC.

This sequence joins TRBV24-1 and TRBJ2-1, with TRBD1 matching over 8 bases. The germline gives CDR1 KGHDR, CDR2 SFDVKD. V lost 8 bases, J lost 3 bases, and 5 bases stayed unmatched. This CDR3 has 14 amino acids. CDR3: CATNTGGSYNEQFF. In DNA form, the CDR3 reads TGTGCCACCAATACAGGGGGAAGCTACAATGAGCAGTTCTTC.

This clone was observed once. The chain carries TRBV11-2 and TRBJ2-3; 12 nucleotides match TRBD2. CDR1 SGHAT and CDR2 FQNNGV come from the germline V gene. The V gene end was trimmed by 5 bases and the J gene end by 3 bases; junction bases not matched to a gene: 6. CDR3 length equals 16 residues. CDR3 region: CASSGGTSGRTDTQYF. The CDR3 nucleotides read TGTGCCAGCAGCGGGGGGACTAGCGGGCGTACAGATACGCAGTATTTT.

This rearrangement joins TRBV4-2 to TRBJ2-3; TRBD2 agrees at 8 bases. CDR1 LGHNA and CDR2 YNFKEQ come from the germline V gene. The CDR3 is 14 amino acids. Trimming cost V 0 bases and J 7 bases; bases outside gene matches: 3. The CDR3 DNA is TGTGCCAGCAGCCAAGAGCCGGGGGGGAATACGCAGTATTTT. This translates into CASSQEPGGNTQYF.

The chain links TRBV6-5 to TRBJ2-2, with a tentative D call TRBD1 (5 bases). Germline values: CDR1 MNHEY, CDR2 SVGAGI. With 7 bases removed from V and 1 base from J, the gap between germline ends came to 10 bases. The CDR3 runs to 14 residues. The CDR3 here is CASKGTGNTGELFF. DNA for the CDR3: TGTGCCAGCAAGGGAACAGGGAACACCGGGGAGCTGTTTTTT.

This chain joins TRBV7-6 and TRBJ2-3, with 15 bases fitting TRBD2. Germline assignment: CDR1 SGHVS and CDR2 FNYEAQ. This CDR3 is 18 amino acids long. Trimming took 6 bases from V and 3 from J; bases not matched to a gene: 10. Here the CDR3 DNA reads TGTGCCAGCAGTCGATACGGGACTAGCGGGGGGATTACAGATACGCAGTATTTT. This sequence encodes CASSRYGTSGGITDTQYF.

The rearrangement uses TRBV24-1 and TRBJ1-6, with D perhaps TRBD1 (5 bases). This CDR3 contains 10 residues. Germline values: CDR1 KGHDR, CDR2 SFDVKD. Between the trimmed V and J ends, which lost 12 bases and 13 bases, there was a span of 12 bases. The CDR3 sequence is CALRTSPLHF. DNA for the CDR3: TGTGCCTTACGGACAAGCCCCCTCCACTTT.

The V gene is TRBV19, the J gene TRBJ1-1; D gene uncertain. The germline gives CDR1 LNHDA, CDR2 SQIVND (reference sequence). CDR3 length equals 13 residues. The germline V and J ends were trimmed by 9 bases and 5 bases, with 16 bases remaining between them. The chain's CDR3 is CASRYSLETEAFF. CDR3 coding DNA: TGTGCCAGCCGTTATTCTCTGGAGACTGAAGCTTTCTTT.